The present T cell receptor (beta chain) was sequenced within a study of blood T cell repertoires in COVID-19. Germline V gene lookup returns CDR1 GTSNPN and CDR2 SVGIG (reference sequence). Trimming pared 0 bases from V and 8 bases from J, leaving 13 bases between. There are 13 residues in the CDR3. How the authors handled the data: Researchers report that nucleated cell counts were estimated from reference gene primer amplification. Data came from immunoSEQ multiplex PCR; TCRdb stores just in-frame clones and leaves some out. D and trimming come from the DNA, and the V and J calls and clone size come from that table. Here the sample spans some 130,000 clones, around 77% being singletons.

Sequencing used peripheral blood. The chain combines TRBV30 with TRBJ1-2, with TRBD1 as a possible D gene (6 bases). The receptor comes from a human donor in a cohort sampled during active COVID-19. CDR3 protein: CAWSVAGGGGYTF. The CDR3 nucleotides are TGTGCCTGGAGTGTAGCGGGGGGGGGCGGCTACACCTTC.